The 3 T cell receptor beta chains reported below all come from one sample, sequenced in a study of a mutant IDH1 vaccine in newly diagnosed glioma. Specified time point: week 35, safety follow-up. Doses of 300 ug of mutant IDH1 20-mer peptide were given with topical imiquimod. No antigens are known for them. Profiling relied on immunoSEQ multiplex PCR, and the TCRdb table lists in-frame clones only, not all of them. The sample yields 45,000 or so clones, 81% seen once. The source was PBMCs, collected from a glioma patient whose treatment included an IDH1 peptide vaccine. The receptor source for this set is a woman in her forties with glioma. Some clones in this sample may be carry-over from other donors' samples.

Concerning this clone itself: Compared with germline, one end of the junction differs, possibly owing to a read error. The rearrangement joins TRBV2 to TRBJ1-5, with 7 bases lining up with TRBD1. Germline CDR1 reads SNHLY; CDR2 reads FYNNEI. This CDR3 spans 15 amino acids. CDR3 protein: CASSEGGQRVWPQHF. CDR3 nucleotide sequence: TGTGCCAGCAGCGAAGGGGGACAGAGGGTTTGGCCCCAGCATTTT.

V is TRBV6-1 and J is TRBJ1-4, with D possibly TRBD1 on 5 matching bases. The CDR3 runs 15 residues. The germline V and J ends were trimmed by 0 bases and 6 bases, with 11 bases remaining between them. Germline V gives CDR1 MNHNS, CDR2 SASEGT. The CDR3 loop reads CASSEATVRDEKLFF. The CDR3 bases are TGTGCCAGCAGTGAAGCGACAGTTAGAGATGAAAAACTGTTTTTT.

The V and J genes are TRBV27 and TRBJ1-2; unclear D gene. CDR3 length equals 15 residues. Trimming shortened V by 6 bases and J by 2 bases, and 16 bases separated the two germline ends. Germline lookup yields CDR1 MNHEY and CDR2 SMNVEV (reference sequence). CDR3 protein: CASSPRAVLNYGYTF. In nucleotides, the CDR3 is TGTGCCAGCAGCCCCCGGGCCGTGCTCAACTATGGCTACACCTTC.